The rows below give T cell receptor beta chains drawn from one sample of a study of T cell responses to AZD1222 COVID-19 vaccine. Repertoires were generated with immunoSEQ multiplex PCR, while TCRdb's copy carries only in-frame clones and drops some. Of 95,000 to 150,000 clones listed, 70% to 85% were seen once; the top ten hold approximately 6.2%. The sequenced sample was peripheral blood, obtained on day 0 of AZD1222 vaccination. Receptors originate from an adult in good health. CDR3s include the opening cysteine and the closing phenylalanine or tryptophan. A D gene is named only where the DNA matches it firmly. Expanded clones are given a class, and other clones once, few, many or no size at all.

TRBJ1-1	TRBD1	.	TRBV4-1	TGCGCCAGCAGCCAACTACCGGGACAGCCCACTGAAGCTTTCTTT	CASSQLPGQPTEAFF
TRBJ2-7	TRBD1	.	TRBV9	TGTGCCAGCAGCCCAGACAGGGGATCCTACGAGCAGTACTTC	CASSPDRGSYEQYF
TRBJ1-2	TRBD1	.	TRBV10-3	TGTGCCATCAGTACCTCCCAGGGGGTCGTCTATGGCTACACCTTC	CAISTSQGVVYGYTF
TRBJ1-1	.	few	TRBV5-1	TGCGCCAGCAGCTTGAGAGGGCAGGGTACTGAAGCTTTCTTT	CASSLRGQGTEAFF
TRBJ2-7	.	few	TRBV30	TGTGCCTGGAGTCAAGGAGGAGGGGGGGACGAGCAGTACTTC	CAWSQGGGGDEQYF
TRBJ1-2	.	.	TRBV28	TGTGCCAGCACCCCTGTGGGCAGGACCGCTAACTATGGCTACACCTTC	CASTPVGRTANYGYTF
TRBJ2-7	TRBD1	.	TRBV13	TGTGCCAGCAGCTCCCGGACAGGGTCGGAGCAGTACTTC	CASSSRTGSEQYF
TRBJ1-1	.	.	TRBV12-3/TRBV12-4	TGTGCCAGCAAGGAGGGACCACGAGAAGCTTTCTTT	CASKEGPREAFF
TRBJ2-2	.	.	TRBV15	TGTGCCACCAGCAGAGGGTGGGACACCGGGGAGCTGTTTTTT	CATSRGWDTGELFF
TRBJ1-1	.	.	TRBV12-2	TGTGCAAGTCGCTTAGAAGCAATACGTAACACTGAAGCTTTCTTT	CASRLEAIRNTEAFF
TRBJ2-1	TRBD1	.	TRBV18	TGTGCCAGCTCACCACCCTTGTGGACAGGGTCTGGGAATGAGCAGTTCTTC	CASSPPLWTGSGNEQFF
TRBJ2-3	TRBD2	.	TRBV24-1	TGTGCCACCAGTGATTTGCATAGGGCTAGCGGCTCGTTTGGCCCAGATACGCAGTATTTT	CATSDLHRASGSFGPDTQYF
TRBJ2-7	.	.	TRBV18	TGTGCCAGCTCACCACCGTGGCAGGCCTACGAGCAGTACTTC	CASSPPWQAYEQYF
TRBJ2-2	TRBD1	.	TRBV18	TGTGCCAGCTCACCGACAGGGGACACCGGGGAGCTGTTTTTT	CASSPTGDTGELFF
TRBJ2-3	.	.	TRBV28	TGTGCCAGCAGGCCCCTTATCACTAGCACAGATACGCAGTATTTT	CASRPLITSTDTQYF
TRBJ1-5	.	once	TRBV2	TGTGCCAGCAGTCAACAGGGTATGTTTCAGCCCCAGCATTTT	CASSQQGMFQPQHF
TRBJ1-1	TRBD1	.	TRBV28	TGTGCCAGCAGAAACCGGGACAGGGCTTTCTTT	CASRNRDRAFF
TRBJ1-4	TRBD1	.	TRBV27	TGTGCCAGCAGTACAGGGGAAGGCTGGTCAAATGAAAAACTGTTTTTT	CASSTGEGWSNEKLFF
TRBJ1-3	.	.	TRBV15	TGTGCCACCAGCAGAGGACGAACAGGGCTCTACAAGTCGGACTCTGGAAACACCATATATTTT	CATSRGRTGLYKSDSGNTIYF
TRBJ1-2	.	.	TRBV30	TGTGCCTGGAGTGCCTATACCTATGGCTACACCTTC	CAWSAYTYGYTF
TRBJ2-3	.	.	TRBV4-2	TGTGCCAGCAGTTTGGGGGACCCGAGCACAGATACGCAGTATTTT	CASSLGDPSTDTQYF
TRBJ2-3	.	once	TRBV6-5	TGTGCCACCGGGACGGAGAGCACAGATACGCAGTATTTT	CATGTESTDTQYF
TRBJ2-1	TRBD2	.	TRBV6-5	TGTGCCAGCAGCCTTCGGGGGGGAAGAGACAATGAGCAGTTCTTC	CASSLRGGRDNEQFF
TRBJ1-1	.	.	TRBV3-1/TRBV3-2	TGTGCCAGCAGCCAAGGGGGTTCTGAAGCTTTCTTT	CASSQGGSEAFF
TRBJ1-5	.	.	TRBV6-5	TGTGCCAGCAGTTATAGGGCTGGGGGCAATCAGCCCCAGCATTTT	CASSYRAGGNQPQHF
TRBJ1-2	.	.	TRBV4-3	TGCGCCAGCAGCCAAGCGTCAGGGAGGTTAAACTATGGCTACACCTTC	CASSQASGRLNYGYTF
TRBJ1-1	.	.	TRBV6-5	TGTGCCAGCAGTTACTCGATGTCTGGGAGCACTGAAGCTTTCTTT	CASSYSMSGSTEAFF
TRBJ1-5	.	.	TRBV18	TGTGCCAGCTCACCACCGAGCGGGGGCCGCAATCAGCCCCAGCATTTT	CASSPPSGGRNQPQHF
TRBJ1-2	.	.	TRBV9	TGTGCCAGCAGCGTAGGTCTTAGGGGTGGCTACACCTTC	CASSVGLRGGYTF
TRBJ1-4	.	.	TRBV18	TGTGCCAGCTCACCGAATAATGAAAAACTGTTTTTT	CASSPNNEKLFF
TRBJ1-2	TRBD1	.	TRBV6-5	TGTGCCAGCAGCTCATCCGGGACAGGGGGCGACTACACCTTC	CASSSSGTGGDYTF
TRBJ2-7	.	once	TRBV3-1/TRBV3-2	TGTGCCAGCAGCCAAGTGGACAGCTCCTACGAGCAGTACTTC	CASSQVDSSYEQYF
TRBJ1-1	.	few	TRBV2	TGTGCCAGCAGTGACCAGGGGAACACTGAAGCTTTCTTT	CASSDQGNTEAFF
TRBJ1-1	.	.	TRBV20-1	TGCAGTGCACCCGGGACACGAGCTTTCTTT	CSAPGTRAFF
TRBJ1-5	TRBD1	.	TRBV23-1	TGCGCCAGCGGGGGCAGGGGGAGACAATTCAATCAGCCCCAGCATTTT	CASGGRGRQFNQPQHF
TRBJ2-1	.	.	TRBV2	TGTGCCAGAGGCGGACGGACACAAAGCTCCTACAATGAGCAGTTCTTC	CARGGRTQSSYNEQFF
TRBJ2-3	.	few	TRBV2	TGTGCCAGCAGGGGGGGCAGCCCCACTGATACGCAGTATTTT	CASRGGSPTDTQYF
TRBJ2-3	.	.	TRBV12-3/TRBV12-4	TGTGCCAGCAGTCGCCAAAGCGGGGATACGCAGTATTTT	CASSRQSGDTQYF
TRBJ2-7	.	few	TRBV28	TGTGCCAGCAATCGGGGGCCGATCTACGAGCAGTACTTC	CASNRGPIYEQYF
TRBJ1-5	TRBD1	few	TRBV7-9	TGTGCCAGCAGCTTAGTTTCAACAGGGGGAGGTCAGCCCCAGCATTTT	CASSLVSTGGGQPQHF
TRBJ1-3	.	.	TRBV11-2	TGTGCCAGCAGCTTTCACGTACGTGTGAGCTCTGGAAACACCATATATTTT	CASSFHVRVSSGNTIYF
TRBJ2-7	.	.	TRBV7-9	TGTGCCAGCACCCCGGGGGACAAGCCCTACGAGCAGTACTTC	CASTPGDKPYEQYF
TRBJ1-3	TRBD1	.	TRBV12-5	TGTGCTAGTGGTTCGCTCAGGGACAGCTCTGGAAACACCATATATTTT	CASGSLRDSSGNTIYF